The present T cell receptor beta chain was sequenced within a study of T cells after posttransplantation cyclophosphamide. With respect to this clone: Its antigen is unidentified.

General study findings and limits: Blood and skin or GI T cell repertoires showed limited TRB overlap. Later blood repertoires were often dominated by clones from the donor CD8+ memory compartment. TRB clonality was highly associated with recipient CMV seropositivity and reactivation.

This CDR3 region has 15 residues. Germline-derived CDR1 and CDR2 are MGHRA and YSYEKL. V was pared by 3 bases and J by 8 bases, with 16 bases between. Sequencing was performed with immunoSEQ multiplex PCR; in TCRdb, only in-frame clones are kept and a portion is missing. In the table there are approximately 32,000 clones, around nine tenths of which are singletons. The material sequenced was PBMCs. The chain has TRBV4-1 and TRBJ1-4, with D tentatively TRBD1 (6 bases). The source is a woman in her thirties or forties with a blood cancer, CMV-positive, and with a related stem cell donor. In DNA form, the CDR3 reads TGCGCCAGCAGCCAGATGGGGGGGGCCGGCGAAAAACTGTTTTTT. Amino acid sequence: CASSQMGGAGEKLFF.